The source of this TCR beta chain is a study of a mutant IDH1 vaccine in newly diagnosed glioma. Study-wide results and limits: Patients showed vaccine-induced immune responses at a rate of under 95%.

This clone was seen more than once but under ten times. Its antigen is currently unknown. Germline loops: CDR1 SGHVS, CDR2 FQNEAQ. Trimming removed 5 bases from V and 2 bases from J, with 12 bases in between. This CDR3 spans 14 amino acids. This sample's time point: week 5, during vaccination. Doses consisted of 300 ug of mutant IDH1 20-mer peptide each, paired with topical imiquimod. Each tumor in the donors was a new WHO grade 3 or 4 astrocytoma, IDH1-mutant and ATRX-lost. The method was immunoSEQ multiplex PCR; TCRdb's version includes in-frame clones alone and lacks a portion of them. The profile shows around 30,000 clones, 50% to 60% of them singletons.

The chain is built from TRBV7-8 and TRBJ1-1; D is possibly TRBD1 (5 bases). The specimen was PBMCs, collected from a glioma patient whose treatment included an IDH1 peptide vaccine. The source is a woman aged 18-29 years with glioma. The CDR3 coding sequence is TGTGCCAGCAGCCCAGTAGGGGAAAACACTGAAGCTTTCTTT. It encodes CASSPVGENTEAFF. Full variable domain (rest looked up from reference TRBV7-8 and TRBJ1-1): GAGVSQSPRYKVAKRGQDVALRCDPISGHVSLFWYQQALGQGPEFLTYFQNEAQLDKSGLPSDRFFAERPEGSVSTLKIQRTQQEDSAVYLCASSPVGENTEAFFGQGTRLTVV.